This T cell receptor (beta chain) was sequenced for a study of spatial heterogeneity in lung cancer. The time point here: sample taken at primary tumor resection. Tumor, nontumor lung or frozen PBMC supplied whole RNA that was sequenced unsorted. TCRdb re-analysed the 5' RACE reads in MiXCR, keeping a single row per CDR3 protein. The sample contains 19,000 or so distinct CDR3 sequences, about 22% of which appear only once. This clonotype was seen many times. From germline, CDR1 is DFQATT and CDR2 SNEGSKA (reference sequence). This CDR3 has 11 residues. The V gene end was trimmed by 3 bases and the J gene end by 6 bases; junction bases not matched to a gene: 0.

The sample in question was PBMCs, obtained at surgery. This clonotype was sampled from a female donor with early-stage non-small cell lung cancer. The chain employs TRBV20-1 and TRBJ2-7, with 9 bases that match TRBD2. The CDR3 nucleotides read TGCAGTGCTAGTAGCGGGAGCGAGCAGTACTTC. Translating gives CSASSGSEQYF.